The clone carrying this T cell receptor beta chain appeared many times. Its antigen is still unknown. This sample stems from a study of blood T cells in healthy people across ages. General study findings and limits: Greater diversity and more naive CD4+ cells were seen in long-lived donors than in aged donors.

V shed 2 bases and J shed 0 bases, with 7 bases lying between them. The CDR3 sequence is 15 residues long. Germline CDR1 is SGHVS and CDR2 is FNYEAQ. Each sample yielded at least 6 micrograms of PBMC total RNA. The use of a sample-barcoded 5' primer and a J-beta primer mix characterized a second PCR of roughly 6 to 11 cycles. TCRdb reprocessed the 5' RACE reads with MiXCR, giving one entry per CDR3 protein. This sample has 850,000 or so distinct CDR3 sequences, with more than 25% found just once. The V call is TRBV7-6, the J call TRBJ2-2; D gene ambiguous. Sequenced input: blood. The clonotype comes from an elderly woman in good health. CDR3 sequence reads: CASSLRGPNTGELFF. The CDR3 nucleotides are TGTGCCAGCAGCTTACGCGGTCCGAACACCGGGGAGCTGTTTTTT.